The 29 T cell receptor beta chains given below trace back to one sample, sequenced in a study of patients and donors after allogeneic stem cell transplantation. TCRdb re-analysed the RT-PCR reads in MiXCR, keeping a single row per CDR3 protein. The sample yields roughly 960,000 distinct CDR3 sequences, more than 15% seen once. The sample taken for sequencing was blood, either unsorted or a sorted T cell fraction (not recorded which). These receptors originate from a human donor who was either an allogeneic HSCT recipient or a stem cell or donor lymphocyte infusion donor (not recorded which). It is not recorded whose cells these are; they may come from a transplant donor.

This clonotype has just a few counts. The V and J genes are TRBV6-2 or TRBV6-3 and TRBJ1-5; 9 bases map to TRBD1. This CDR3 is 14 amino acids long. Per germline, CDR1 MNHEY and CDR2 SVGEGT. The ends lost 6 bases at V and 3 bases at J; junction bases unmatched: 3. DNA for the CDR3: TGTGCCAGCAGCGGGACAGGGTACAATCAGCCCCAGCATTTT. Residues: CASSGTGYNQPQHF.

This clonotype came up many times. The rearrangement joins TRBV12-3 or TRBV12-4 to TRBJ2-1; D call uncertain. V was shortened by 8 bases and J by 7 bases, with 12 bases between the two germline ends. This CDR3 is 12 amino acids long. CDR3 in DNA: TGTGCCAGCCTCAGTTTAAGGAATGAGCAGTTCTTC. Encoded protein: CASLSLRNEQFF.

This clonotype turned up a few times. V gene TRBV7-2 combines with J gene TRBJ1-5, with 9 bases lining up with TRBD1. Germline V CDR1 and CDR2: SGHTA, FQGNSA. The V segment lost 1 base and the J segment 7 bases; nucleotides outside the gene matches: 8. The CDR3 has 16 amino acids. CDR3 loop: CASSLVGTGNRQPQHF. CDR3 sequence (DNA): TGTGCCAGCAGCTTAGTTGGGACAGGGAACAGGCAGCCCCAGCATTTT.

This clonotype was recorded once. The rearrangement joins TRBV7-2 to TRBJ1-2; D remains ambiguous. V was shortened by 5 bases and J by 7 bases, with 17 bases between the two germline ends. Germline V gene lookup returns CDR1 SGHTA and CDR2 FQGNSA. This CDR3 has 14 amino acids. This CDR3 reads CASSLVGRVGGYTF. The CDR3 coding sequence is TGTGCCAGCAGCCTCGTCGGGCGGGTGGGTGGCTACACCTTC.

In its sample, this clonotype was seen a few times. This sequence joins TRBV6-1 and TRBJ2-2, with D perhaps matching TRBD2 (6 bases). This CDR3 has 14 amino acids. Trimming left V 5 bases short and J 7 bases short, with 14 bases between. Germline V gene lookup returns CDR1 MNHNS and CDR2 SASEGT. In DNA form, the CDR3 reads TGTGCCAGCAGTCGGGGGTCGGGAGACGGGGAGCTGTTTTTT. Its protein is CASSRGSGDGELFF.

This clonotype has just a few counts. This chain links TRBV30 with TRBJ1-2; D unclear. Deletions cut 0 bases from V and 4 bases from J, with 12 bases between. The CDR3 is 14 residues long. Germline CDR1 and CDR2: GTSNPN and SVGIG (reference sequence). CDR3 loop: CAWSVLVSAYGYTF. The CDR3 region has the DNA TGTGCCTGGAGTGTACTTGTTTCGGCCTATGGCTACACCTTC.

The chain has TRBV11-3 and TRBJ2-1; D might be TRBD2 (6 bases). The CDR3 is 14 amino acids. CDR1 and CDR2 from the germline V gene are SGHNT and YENEEA. Trimming removed 4 bases from V and 9 bases from J, with 16 bases in between. CDR3: CASSSAGTPSEQFF. The CDR3 nucleotides are TGTGCCAGCAGCTCGGCCGGGACTCCCTCTGAGCAGTTCTTC.

This chain joins TRBV6-2 or TRBV6-3 and TRBJ2-1; TRBD2 matches at 7 bases. CDR1 and CDR2 (germline): MNHEY, SVGEGT. This CDR3 has 14 amino acids. The V gene end was trimmed by 5 bases and the J gene end by 4 bases; junction bases not matched to a gene: 5. The CDR3 region has the DNA TGTGCCAGCAGTGGGGGGGGGACTTACAATGAGCAGTTCTTC. Its translation is CASSGGGTYNEQFF.

This clonotype was found a few times. This chain links TRBV20-1 with TRBJ2-5; D is possibly TRBD2 (5 bases). The CDR3 is 12 amino acids. The ends were cut back, 8 bases at V and 5 bases at J, with 15 bases in the middle. The germline V gene encodes CDR1 DFQATT and CDR2 SNEGSKA (reference sequence). The CDR3 reads CSTPGFWETQYF. In nucleotides, the CDR3 is TGCAGTACCCCGGGATTCTGGGAGACCCAGTACTTC.

This clonotype showed up just a few times. This chain connects TRBV20-1 to TRBJ2-2; possible D gene TRBD2, 5 bases. The CDR3 totals 14 residues. CDR1 is DFQATT, CDR2 SNEGSKA, per germline (reference sequence). Trimming took off 5 bases at V and 5 bases at J, with 15 bases between the two ends. The CDR3 here is CSALAPSGTGELFF. The DNA of the CDR3 is TGCAGTGCTTTAGCCCCCTCGGGAACCGGGGAGCTGTTTTTT.

V gene TRBV7-2 combines with J gene TRBJ1-5, with 9 bases that match TRBD1. V lost 5 bases to trimming and J lost 6 bases; unmatched junction nucleotides: 5. Per germline, CDR1 SGHTA and CDR2 FQGNSA. This CDR3 contains 14 residues. This CDR3 reads CASSTGGAGQPQHF. The DNA for the CDR3 is TGTGCCAGCAGCACAGGGGGCGCCGGTCAGCCCCAGCATTTT.

The V gene is TRBV20-1, the J gene TRBJ2-1; 8 nucleotides agree with TRBD2. Germline assignment: CDR1 DFQATT and CDR2 SNEGSKA (reference sequence). V was pared by 3 bases and J by 3 bases, with 10 bases of the junction left unmatched. There are 16 residues in the CDR3. CDR3 nucleotide sequence: TGCAGTGCTAGCTCCCTGAAGCGGGAGAGCTACAATGAGCAGTTCTTC. Translated, it gives CSASSLKRESYNEQFF.

This clonotype was recorded a few times. The genes are TRBV27 and TRBJ1-2; D unclear. Per the germline V gene, CDR1 is MNHEY and CDR2 is SMNVEV (reference sequence). V was trimmed by 5 bases and J by 0 bases, leaving 13 bases between them. The CDR3 length is 15 residues. CDR3 DNA sequence: TGTGCCAGCAGTGCCAAGGGCTACTCTAACTATGGCTACACCTTC. Amino acid sequence: CASSAKGYSNYGYTF.

The V and J genes are TRBV7-3 and TRBJ2-7; the D is unclear. The CDR3 has 14 amino acids. Germline lookup yields CDR1 SGHTA and CDR2 FQGTGA. Trimming removed 2 bases at V and 2 bases at J, with 10 bases between. The CDR3 nucleotides are TGTGCCAGCAGCTTAGGTCGCGTGCCCTACGAGCAGTACTTC. Translation gives CASSLGRVPYEQYF.

The chain employs TRBV24-1 and TRBJ2-1; 10 bases line up with TRBD2. CDR3 length equals 16 residues. After removal of 3 bases from V and 7 bases from J, the junction contained 8 bases not matched to a gene. Germline CDR1 reads KGHDR; CDR2 reads SFDVKD. The CDR3 coding sequence is TGTGCCACCAGTGATATAAGCGGGAGGGCCGTGAATGAGCAGTTCTTC. Its protein product is CATSDISGRAVNEQFF.

J is TRBJ2-2 and V is TRBV9; TRBD2 matches 11 bases. V shed 0 bases and J 9 bases; nucleotides not matched to a gene: 10. This CDR3 has 17 residues. Germline CDR1 and CDR2: SGDLS and YYNGEE. This CDR3 reads CASSVAFPSGGHRELFF. The CDR3 nucleotides are TGTGCCAGCAGCGTAGCTTTCCCTAGCGGGGGGCACCGGGAGCTGTTTTTT.

This clonotype was counted only a few times. The genes are TRBV7-6 and TRBJ1-5; D is uncertain. CDR3 length: 13 residues. Trimming removed 1 base at V and 5 bases at J, with 6 bases between. Germline V lookup: CDR1 SGHVS, CDR2 FNYEAQ. CDR3 protein: CASSLGVYQPQHF. The CDR3 DNA reads TGTGCCAGCAGCTTAGGAGTTTATCAGCCCCAGCATTTT. The variable domain in full, completed from reference TRBV7-6 and TRBJ1-5, reads GAGVSQSPRYKVTKRGQDVALRCDPISGHVSLYWYRQALGQGPEFLTYFNYEAQQDKSGLPNDRFSAERPEGSISTLTIQRTEQRDSAMYRCASSLGVYQPQHFGDGTRLSIL.

The chain uses TRBV20-1 and TRBJ2-1; 9 bases are shared with TRBD2. The J call may be wrong; the DNA end is better matched by TRBJ2-7. The germline gives CDR1 DFQATT, CDR2 SNEGSKA (reference sequence). This CDR3 has 14 amino acids. CDR3 amino acids: CSAGAGGLLEWQYF. The CDR3, as DNA: TGCAGTGCTGGAGCGGGGGGCCTCCTCGAATGGCAGTACTTC.

The CDR3 protein is CASSYLAGGMGANVLTF. As DNA, the CDR3 is TGTGCCAGCAGCTACTTAGCGGGAGGGATGGGGGCCAACGTCCTGACTTTC. V is TRBV5-4 and J is TRBJ2-6; TRBD2 agrees at 11 bases. Germline values: CDR1 SGHNT, CDR2 YYREEE (reference sequence). This CDR3 has 17 residues. With V trimmed by 3 bases and J by 4 bases, 6 bases remained unmatched.

The genes are TRBV6-1 and TRBJ1-1, with D unclear. This CDR3 has 15 amino acids. Trimming shortened V by 6 bases and J by 1 base, and 15 bases separated the two germline ends. Germline V gene data show CDR1 as MNHNS and CDR2 as SASEGT. This CDR3 reads CASSLVGRTNTEAFF. The CDR3 DNA reads as TGTGCCAGCAGCCTGGTTGGACGGACGAACACTGAAGCTTTCTTT.

The chain is built from TRBV12-3 or TRBV12-4 and TRBJ1-1; TRBD1 matches at 11 bases. The CDR3 is 14 residues long. With 7 bases clipped from V and 5 bases from J, the junction kept 6 bases outside the gene matches. The CDR3 nucleotides read TGTGCCAGCAATCCGGGACAGGGGGGGACTGAAGCTTTCTTT. Residues: CASNPGQGGTEAFF.

This clonotype has more than one count but fewer than ten. The chain employs TRBV7-9 and TRBJ1-5; D not certain. This CDR3 has 11 amino acids. Germline-derived CDR1 and CDR2 are SEHNR and FQNEAQ (reference sequence). The V end was cut by 8 bases, the J end by 11 bases, with 13 bases between. CDR3: CASGTGSSQHF. Here the CDR3 DNA reads TGTGCCAGCGGCACCGGTTCGTCCCAGCATTTT.

In its sample, this clonotype was seen a few times. This chain joins TRBV5-5 and TRBJ2-7; tentatively, D is TRBD1 or TRBD2 (6 bases each). Looked up from germline, CDR1 is SGHKS and CDR2 is YYEKEE (reference sequence). V was cut by 5 bases and J by 4 bases, with 22 bases left in between. The CDR3 is 16 residues long. CDR3 DNA: TGTGCCAGCAGGTTATATGAGGGGGGTCCCGTTTACGAGCAGTACTTC. It translates to CASRLYEGGPVYEQYF.

The chain is built from TRBV28 and TRBJ1-5; unclear D gene. This CDR3 contains 18 residues. The V end lost 1 base, the J end lost 4 bases, and 20 bases lay between the germline ends. The germline gives CDR1 MDHEN, CDR2 SYDVKM. CDR3 coding DNA: TGTGCCAGCAGTTTATCGGGCCTTAGGACGGCCAGTAATCAGCCCCAGCATTTT. Translation: CASSLSGLRTASNQPQHF.

In this sample, this clonotype turned up a few times. The genes are TRBV7-3 and TRBJ2-7, with TRBD1 matching 7 bases. CDR1 is SGHTA and CDR2 is FQGTGA in the germline V gene. V gave up 3 bases and J gave up 3 bases; unmatched junction bases: 8. This CDR3 has 15 amino acids. CDR3 in DNA: TGTGCCAGCAGCTTCTTTAGGGACAGAGTCTACGAGCAGTACTTC. Protein product: CASSFFRDRVYEQYF.

In its sample, this clonotype was seen a few times. J is TRBJ2-7 and V is TRBV15, with D possibly matching TRBD2 (6 bases). CDR1 is LNHNV and CDR2 is YYDKDF in the germline V gene (reference sequence). CDR3 length: 14 residues. The V end was cut by 2 bases, the J end by 4 bases, with 12 bases between. For the CDR3, the DNA is TGTGCCACCAGCAGACTCGGGACTCAATACGAGCAGTACTTC. Its protein product is CATSRLGTQYEQYF.

This clonotype showed up just a few times. The genes are TRBV12-3 or TRBV12-4 and TRBJ1-5; 9 nucleotides match TRBD1. The CDR3 totals 14 residues. V lost 7 bases to trimming and J lost 4 bases; unmatched junction nucleotides: 5. The CDR3: CASTWTGDNQPQHF. In DNA, the CDR3 is TGTGCCAGCACCTGGACAGGGGATAATCAGCCCCAGCATTTT.

The chain joins TRBV4-2 to TRBJ1-1; no clear D. Trimming pared 0 bases from V and 1 base from J, leaving 6 bases between. The CDR3 loop spans 14 amino acids. In germline, CDR1 is LGHNA, CDR2 YNFKEQ. CDR3 coding DNA: TGTGCCAGCAGCCAAGAGGGGTGGAACACTGAAGCTTTCTTT. It translates to CASSQEGWNTEAFF.

In its sample, this clonotype was seen a few times. The chain links TRBV21-1 to TRBJ2-7; the table's D call, TRBD1, has no DNA check behind it. TRBV21-1 represents a pseudogene. This CDR3 has 16 amino acids. CDR3 bases: TGTGCCAGCAGCAAAGCGGGGGACGGCTACCTCTACGAGCAGTACTTC. Amino acids: CASSKAGDGYLYEQYF.